The 11 T cell receptor beta chains below come from one sample, sequenced in a study of vaccination effects on CD4 cells after COVID-19. For these receptors, no antigen is known. The method was immunoSEQ multiplex PCR; TCRdb's version includes in-frame clones alone and lacks a portion of them. The sample contains fewer than 15,000 clones, roughly 80% of which appear only once. CD4+ T cells specific for antigen were expanded with viral peptide pools by the ViraFEST assay before sequencing. Between days 10 and 11 of culture, CD4+ T cells were separated out. From March to December 2020, the person had a SARS-CoV-2 infection that was confirmed by PCR. Each person got two doses of an mRNA SARS-CoV-2 vaccine, BNT162b2 or mRNA-1273. This specimen consisted of CD4+ T cells from PBMCs cultured with HCoV-NL63 spike peptides, obtained after COVID-19 vaccination. The origin of the receptors is a human donor who had a prior SARS-CoV-2 infection.

This clone was found a few times. The rearrangement uses TRBV4-2 and TRBJ1-5; possibly TRBD1 for D (5 bases). Germline assignment: CDR1 LGHNA and CDR2 YNFKEQ. This CDR3 is built from 14 residues. Trimming removed 1 base from V and 5 bases from J, with 9 bases in between. CDR3: CASSQGQKYQPQHF. CDR3 bases: TGTGCCAGCAGCCAAGGACAGAAGTATCAGCCCCAGCATTTT.

This chain links TRBV11-3 with TRBJ2-2, with D unclear. This CDR3 region has 12 residues. Trimming cost V 0 bases and J 6 bases, with 2 bases left between them. Germline V lookup: CDR1 SGHNT, CDR2 YENEEA. The CDR3 nucleotides read TGTGCCAGCAGCTTAGATCCCGGGGAGCTGTTTTTT. As protein: CASSLDPGELFF.

J is TRBJ2-3 and V is TRBV5-1; TRBD2 aligns across 12 bases. The J segment lost 1 base and the V segment lost 3 bases, leaving 9 bases of the junction unmatched. CDR3 size: 18 residues. Germline values: CDR1 SGHRS, CDR2 YFSETQ. The CDR3 DNA sequence: TGCGCCAGCAGCTCGGAAGGACTAGCGGGGATTCGCACAGATACGCAGTATTTT. This gives the protein CASSSEGLAGIRTDTQYF.

The CDR3 here is CAWSGDRGAEAFF. Written as DNA, the CDR3 is TGTGCCTGGAGTGGGGACAGGGGCGCTGAAGCTTTCTTT. The gene calls are TRBV30 and TRBJ1-1, with 10 bases matching TRBD1. The CDR3 is made up of 13 amino acids. Germline loops: CDR1 GTSNPN, CDR2 SVGIG (reference sequence). The V segment lost 1 base and the J segment 6 bases; nucleotides outside the gene matches: 2.

This clone was counted only a few times. This CDR3 is CASNRLGSVGTDTQYF. The CDR3 DNA follows: TGCGCCAGCAACCGACTAGGCTCGGTGGGCACAGATACGCAGTATTTT. J is TRBJ2-3 and V is TRBV5-1, with a tentative D call TRBD2 (6 bases). Trimming took 6 bases from V and 1 from J, leaving 18 bases between them. The CDR3 is 16 residues long. Germline V gene lookup returns CDR1 SGHRS and CDR2 YFSETQ.

This chain connects TRBV18 to TRBJ1-1; 7 positions agree with TRBD1. The V and J ends lost 5 bases and 1 base, in that order; junction bases with no gene match: 7. The CDR3 totals 15 residues. Germline lookup yields CDR1 KGHSH and CDR2 LQKENI. The CDR3 loop reads CASSSYRDRNTEAFF. The DNA of the CDR3 is TGTGCCAGCTCATCGTACCGGGACAGGAACACTGAAGCTTTCTTT.

The chain employs TRBV5-1 and TRBJ1-2; TRBD1 is a possible D gene (5 bases). The CDR3 is 13 amino acids. The germline V and J ends were trimmed by 4 bases and 4 bases, with 11 bases remaining between them. Germline V CDR1 and CDR2: SGHRS, YFSETQ. The CDR3 protein is CASSAGPLYGYTF. The CDR3 region has the DNA TGCGCCAGCAGCGCGGGACCGCTCTATGGCTACACCTTC.

This clone was seen a single time. This sequence joins TRBV28 and TRBJ2-7; the D is unclear. Germline CDR1 MDHEN, CDR2 SYDVKM. V dropped 4 bases and J dropped 2 bases, with 15 bases sitting between them. This CDR3 contains 15 residues. CDR3 amino acids: CASSSGWRKTYEQYF. In DNA form, the CDR3 reads TGTGCCAGCAGTTCCGGGTGGCGCAAGACCTACGAGCAGTACTTC.

This clone was recorded only once. Written as DNA, the CDR3 is TGCGCCAGCAGCTTGGTCTCCGGAACCTACGAGCAGTACTTC. Protein product: CASSLVSGTYEQYF. The chain is built from TRBV5-1 and TRBJ2-7; D call uncertain. The V and J ends lost 0 bases and 2 bases respectively, with 9 bases between them. This CDR3 has 14 residues. Germline loops: CDR1 SGHRS, CDR2 YFSETQ.

The chain carries TRBV30 and TRBJ2-3; D uncertain. Germline lookup yields CDR1 GTSNPN and CDR2 SVGIG (reference sequence). V was cut by 2 bases and J by 5 bases, with 5 bases left in between. The CDR3 length is 11 residues. The CDR3 sequence: CAWSWGDTQYF. CDR3 nucleotides: TGTGCCTGGAGTTGGGGAGATACGCAGTATTTT.

The chain is built from TRBV24-1 and TRBJ2-6; TRBD1 aligns across 8 bases. CDR1 is KGHDR, CDR2 SFDVKD, per germline. The CDR3 has 14 residues. V was clipped by 10 bases and J by 4 bases; unmatched bases: 5. The DNA of the CDR3 is TGTGCCACGTCCAGGGGGCAAGGGGCCAACGTCCTGACTTTC. Translated: CATSRGQGANVLTF.